Shown below are 30 T cell receptor beta chains from a single sample sequenced in a study of blood T cell repertoires in COVID-19. Repertoires were generated with immunoSEQ multiplex PCR, while TCRdb's copy carries only in-frame clones and drops some. The sample carries some 50,000 clones, 80% to 90% recorded once. Specimen: peripheral blood. The receptors derive from an elderly woman with acute or convalescent COVID-19.

The gene calls are TRBV7-2 and TRBJ2-3; perhaps TRBD2 as D (5 bases). CDR1 is SGHTA, CDR2 FQGNSA, per germline. The CDR3 is 15 residues long. Deletions cut 7 bases from V and 0 bases from J, with 14 bases between. DNA for the CDR3: TGTGCCAGCAAGGTTGACTATTCTAGCACAGATACGCAGTATTTT. Translated, it gives CASKVDYSSTDTQYF.

The J gene is TRBJ1-1, the V gene TRBV18; D uncertain. CDR3 length: 15 residues. Germline CDR1 and CDR2: KGHSH and LQKENI. V lost 1 base, J lost 0 bases, and 9 bases lay in between. CDR3 loop: CASSPRAHLNTEAFF. As DNA, the CDR3 is TGTGCCAGCTCACCACGCGCCCACCTGAACACTGAAGCTTTCTTT.

This chain uses TRBV6-4 with TRBJ2-3, with 11 bases identical to TRBD1. Germline-derived CDR1 and CDR2 are MRHNA and SNTAGT. Unmatched junction bases numbered 4, after V lost 6 bases and J lost 2 bases. The CDR3 extends over 15 amino acids. The CDR3 bases are TGTGCCAGCAGCTTGGACAGGGGGCCCACAGATACGCAGTATTTT. Translated, it gives CASSLDRGPTDTQYF.

The chain carries TRBV6-5 and TRBJ2-7; 9 nucleotides line up with TRBD1. The length of the CDR3 is 14 residues. Germline CDR1 and CDR2: MNHEY and SVGAGI. Trimming at V came to 3 bases and at J to 7 bases, leaving 7 bases not matched to a gene. The DNA for the CDR3 is TGTGCCAGCAGTTATACGGGACAGGGTGCGGAGCAGTACTTC. Its protein is CASSYTGQGAEQYF.

The rearrangement joins TRBV29-1 to TRBJ2-2; D perhaps matches TRBD1 (6 bases). V lost 6 bases to trimming and J lost 3 bases, with 17 bases between them. CDR3 size: 15 residues. Looked up from germline, CDR1 is SQVTM and CDR2 is ANQGSEA. The CDR3 DNA is TGCAGCGTGACCAGGGGAATAGGTTACACCGGGGAGCTGTTTTTT. Encoded protein: CSVTRGIGYTGELFF.

V usage is TRBV5-1 and J usage is TRBJ2-7, with 15 bases lining up with TRBD2. This CDR3 region has 18 residues. The V segment lost 4 bases and the J segment 3 bases; nucleotides outside the gene matches: 11. Germline lookup yields CDR1 SGHRS and CDR2 YFSETQ. DNA of the CDR3: TGCGCCAGCAGCGTGGGACTAGCGGGGGGCCAAATCTACTACGAGCAGTACTTC. Translation: CASSVGLAGGQIYYEQYF.

The chain employs TRBV19 and TRBJ1-2; D might be TRBD1 (5 bases). The V gene lost 4 bases and the J gene lost 2 bases, with 8 bases spanning the gap. The germline gives CDR1 LNHDA, CDR2 SQIVND (reference sequence). CDR3 size: 13 residues. The CDR3 nucleotides read TGTGCCAGTAGTAGGGGCGCCAACTATGGCTACACCTTC. It translates to CASSRGANYGYTF.

The chain recombines TRBV7-8 with TRBJ2-1; TRBD2 is a possible D gene (5 bases). There are 15 residues in the CDR3. V was shortened by 5 bases and J by 4 bases, with 15 bases between the two germline ends. CDR1 SGHVS and CDR2 FQNEAQ come from the germline V gene. Here the CDR3 reads CASSLRASPYNEQFF. CDR3 nucleotide sequence: TGTGCCAGCAGCCTGAGGGCATCTCCTTACAATGAGCAGTTCTTC.

The chain has TRBV28 and TRBJ1-2; the match to TRBD1 covers 8 bases. The V and J ends lost 8 bases and 9 bases, in that order; junction bases with no gene match: 17. Germline V CDR1 and CDR2: MDHEN, SYDVKM. The CDR3 has 15 residues. CDR3 coding DNA: TGTGCCAGCTCCCGGGGGACAGGACCATCCTTTAGCTACACCTTC. This translates into CASSRGTGPSFSYTF.

The chain couples TRBV5-4 to TRBJ1-2; D gene ambiguous. Trimming cost V 2 bases and J 7 bases, with 15 bases left between them. The CDR3 is 14 amino acids. CDR1 and CDR2 from the germline V gene are SGHNT and YYREEE (reference sequence). The DNA for the CDR3 is TGTGCCAGCAGCTTCGACGAGGGCAGTGGTGGCTACACCTTC. Its protein product is CASSFDEGSGGYTF.

The chain is built from TRBV5-5 and TRBJ1-2; 10 positions agree with TRBD1. In germline, CDR1 is SGHKS, CDR2 YYEKEE (reference sequence). V was pared by 4 bases and J by 6 bases, with 3 bases of the junction left unmatched. The CDR3 extends over 13 amino acids. The CDR3 reads CASSPTGGHGYTF. In DNA form, the CDR3 reads TGTGCCAGCAGCCCGACAGGGGGCCATGGCTACACCTTC.

The CDR3, as DNA: TGTGCCAGCAGCTTAGCGGGGGGGGCCAAAAACATTCAGTACTTC. Its translation: CASSLAGGAKNIQYF. V is TRBV7-6 and J is TRBJ2-4, with TRBD2 matching 7 bases. This CDR3 has 15 amino acids. Germline loops: CDR1 SGHVS, CDR2 FNYEAQ. The junction had 0 bases not matched to a gene; V was cut back by 0 bases and J by 1 base.

The gene calls are TRBV29-1 and TRBJ1-2, with D perhaps TRBD1 (6 bases). The CDR3 runs 13 residues. Germline V gives CDR1 SQVTM, CDR2 ANQGSEA. The V gene lost 5 bases and the J gene lost 4 bases, with 14 bases spanning the gap. DNA of the CDR3: TGCAGCGTTTCCCCCGGACAGAGCTATGGCTACACCTTC. Translation: CSVSPGQSYGYTF.

The table lists this clone with a count of one. This chain links TRBV5-1 with TRBJ2-3; TRBD1 aligns across 7 bases. Germline lookup yields CDR1 SGHRS and CDR2 YFSETQ. Trimming took 4 bases from V and 0 from J; bases not matched to a gene: 11. The CDR3 consists of 17 residues. As DNA, the CDR3 is TGCGCCAGCAGCATAACTAGGACAGGCGTGAGCACAGATACGCAGTATTTT. Protein: CASSITRTGVSTDTQYF. Drawing the rest from reference TRBV5-1 and TRBJ2-3, the complete variable domain is KAGVTQTPRYLIKTRGQQVTLSCSPISGHRSVSWYQQTPGQGLQFLFEYFSETQRNKGNFPGRFSGRQFSNSRSEMNVSTLELGDSALYLCASSITRTGVSTDTQYFGPGTRLTVL.

The genes are TRBV3-1 (or the pseudogene TRBV3-2) and TRBJ2-7, with D possibly being TRBD2 (5 bases). CDR1 and CDR2 from the germline V gene are LGHDT and YNNKEL (reference sequence). The germline V and J ends were trimmed by 0 bases and 0 bases, with 9 bases remaining between them. The CDR3 has 15 residues. The CDR3 protein is CASSQDHRGSYEQYF. The CDR3 region has the DNA TGTGCCAGCAGCCAAGATCACCGGGGCTCCTACGAGCAGTACTTC.

This clone was picked up a small number of times. V gene TRBV3-1 (or the pseudogene TRBV3-2) combines with J gene TRBJ2-5, with 7 bases fitting TRBD2. From germline, CDR1 is LGHDT and CDR2 YNNKEL (reference sequence). The V segment lost 4 bases and the J segment 7 bases; nucleotides outside the gene matches: 9. The CDR3 extends over 14 amino acids. CDR3 DNA: TGTGCCAGCAGCCCCCTAGCGGTCCGCTCGACCCAGTACTTC. It specifies CASSPLAVRSTQYF.

This clone came up a few times. The chain uses TRBV10-1 and TRBJ2-2; the match to TRBD1 covers 11 bases. The germline CDR1 and CDR2 sequences are WNHNN and SYGVQD (reference sequence). V lost 3 bases and J lost 7; bases outside the gene matches: 7. The CDR3 is made up of 16 amino acids. This CDR3 is CASSDLGQGGRGELFF. In DNA form, the CDR3 reads TGCGCCAGCAGTGATCTGGGACAGGGGGGACGCGGGGAGCTGTTTTTT.

This clone was observed once. The chain carries TRBV5-8 and TRBJ1-3, with TRBD1 identical over 8 bases. The CDR3 is 13 residues long. Germline trimming cut 5 bases from V and 4 bases from J; bases unmatched to any gene: 2. The germline V gene encodes CDR1 SGHTS and CDR2 YDEGEE. The CDR3 protein is CASRQGGGNTIYF. CDR3 sequence (DNA): TGTGCCAGCAGACAGGGGGGAGGAAACACCATATATTTT.

This clone was detected once. The chain employs TRBV19 and TRBJ1-2; TRBD1 might be the D (5 bases). Trimming shortened V by 6 bases and J by 7 bases, and 12 bases separated the two germline ends. CDR1 is LNHDA, CDR2 SQIVND, per germline (reference sequence). This CDR3 is 12 amino acids long. DNA of the CDR3: TGTGCCAGTAGACAGGCCGGGGGTGGCTACACCTTC. It is translated as CASRQAGGGYTF.

The genes are TRBV7-9 and TRBJ1-5; tentative D call: TRBD1 (6 bases). There are 15 residues in the CDR3. V was trimmed by 2 bases and J by 1 base, leaving 9 bases between them. The germline gives CDR1 SEHNR, CDR2 FQNEAQ (reference sequence). CDR3 nucleotides: TGTGCCAGCAGCTTATCAGGGGACAGCAATCAGCCCCAGCATTTT. This sequence encodes CASSLSGDSNQPQHF.

The chain uses TRBV11-2 and TRBJ2-3; 7 positions match TRBD1. The CDR3 extends over 15 amino acids. CDR1 and CDR2 from the germline V gene are SGHAT and FQNNGV. The ends lost 4 bases at V and 1 base at J; junction bases unmatched: 5. CDR3 DNA: TGTGCCAGCAGCTCCATGGGACAGCGCACAGATACGCAGTATTTT. Its translation: CASSSMGQRTDTQYF.

The rearrangement links TRBV6-6 to TRBJ2-7, with D perhaps matching TRBD2 (6 bases). From germline, CDR1 is MNHNY and CDR2 SVGAGI (reference sequence). The V gene lost 4 bases and the J gene lost 3 bases, with 13 bases spanning the gap. CDR3 size: 14 residues. DNA for the CDR3: TGTGCCAGCAGTTTCGCCGGAGGGTTCTACGAGCAGTACTTC. Its protein is CASSFAGGFYEQYF.

The V gene is TRBV19, the J gene TRBJ2-2; possibly TRBD1 for D (6 bases). CDR3 length: 17 amino acids. Germline assignment: CDR1 LNHDA and CDR2 SQIVND (reference sequence). V was cut by 0 bases and J by 5 bases, with 16 bases left in between. The CDR3 is CASSIDPAGVETGELFF. In nucleotides, the CDR3 is TGTGCCAGTAGTATAGATCCGGCAGGGGTAGAAACCGGGGAGCTGTTTTTT.

The gene calls are TRBV7-9 and TRBJ2-1; perhaps TRBD2 as D (5 bases). Trimming took 2 bases from V and 8 from J, leaving 10 bases between them. Per germline, CDR1 SEHNR and CDR2 FQNEAQ (reference sequence). The CDR3 is 13 residues long. This CDR3 is CASSLNLAHEQFF. The DNA of the CDR3 is TGTGCCAGCAGCTTAAACTTAGCGCATGAGCAGTTCTTC.

The rearrangement joins TRBV5-1 to TRBJ2-1; 13 nucleotides agree with TRBD2. Germline loops: CDR1 SGHRS, CDR2 YFSETQ. V trimming: 1 base; J trimming: 8 bases; junction bases outside the gene matches: 12. The CDR3 contains 18 residues. CDR3 protein: CASSLRTRGLAGMDEQFF. In DNA, the CDR3 is TGCGCCAGCAGCTTGCGGACCCGGGGACTAGCGGGGATGGATGAGCAGTTCTTC.

CDR3 sequence reads: CASRGSQQETQYF. The CDR3 DNA is TGTGCCAGCAGGGGGAGCCAGCAAGAGACCCAGTACTTC. The J gene is TRBJ2-5, the V gene TRBV6-5; tentative D call: TRBD2 (5 bases). The CDR3 totals 13 residues. Germline CDR1 MNHEY, CDR2 SVGAGI. V was trimmed by 6 bases and J by 2 bases, leaving 10 bases between them.

The gene calls are TRBV12-3 or TRBV12-4 and TRBJ1-1; D uncertain. Trimming left V 3 bases short and J 4 bases short, with 9 bases between. The CDR3 has 13 amino acids. The CDR3 loop reads CASSLNRATEAFF. CDR3 DNA: TGTGCCAGCAGTTTGAACCGCGCCACTGAAGCTTTCTTT.

CDR3 nucleotides: TGTGCCAGCAGCTTGGTCAGGGGGCGACAGACCCAGTACTTC. Translating it yields CASSLVRGRQTQYF. V gene TRBV5-8 combines with J gene TRBJ2-5, with TRBD1 matching over 8 bases. Unmatched junction bases numbered 4, after V lost 0 bases and J lost 6 bases. Per germline, CDR1 SGHTS and CDR2 YDEGEE. CDR3 length: 14 amino acids.

The chain joins TRBV19 to TRBJ1-2, with TRBD1 as a possible D gene (5 bases). V shed 0 bases and J shed 6 bases, with 14 bases lying between them. Germline V gene sequence: CDR1 LNHDA, CDR2 SQIVND (reference sequence). This CDR3 comprises 15 residues. CDR3 nucleotide sequence: TGTGCCAGTAGTATAGAACAGGCCCGGCTGAATGGCTACACCTTC. Translation: CASSIEQARLNGYTF.

There are a few counts of this clone. The CDR3 nucleotides read TGCGCCAGCAGCCAAGAAACAGGGTCTGTAAAGACCCAGTACTTC. It codes for CASSQETGSVKTQYF. V is TRBV4-1 and J is TRBJ2-5, with a weak D call TRBD1 (6 bases). The CDR3 runs to 15 residues. The germline V and J ends were trimmed by 0 bases and 6 bases, with 14 bases remaining between them. Germline V lookup: CDR1 MGHRA, CDR2 YSYEKL.